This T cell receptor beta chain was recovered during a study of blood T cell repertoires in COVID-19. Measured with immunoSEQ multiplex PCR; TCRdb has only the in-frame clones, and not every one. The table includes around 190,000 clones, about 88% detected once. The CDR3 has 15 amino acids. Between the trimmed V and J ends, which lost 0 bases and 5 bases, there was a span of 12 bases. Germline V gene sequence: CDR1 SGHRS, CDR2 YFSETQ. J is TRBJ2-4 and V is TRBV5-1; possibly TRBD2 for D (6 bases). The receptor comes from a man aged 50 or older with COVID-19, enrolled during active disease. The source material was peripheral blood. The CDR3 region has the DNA TGCGCCAGCAGCTTGGAGGGAGGAGGAGAAAACATTCAGTACTTC. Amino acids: CASSLEGGGENIQYF.